This passage covers 17 T cell receptor beta chains from one sample sequenced in a study of CD8 T cells in Susac syndrome. The RNA, roughly 0.45 to 1 ug, was put through reverse transcription using random hexamers. TCRdb reprocessed the immunoSEQ multiplex PCR reads with MiXCR, giving one entry per CDR3 protein. The sample shows around 280,000 distinct CDR3 sequences, about 90% of them seen only once. Input material: CD4+ T cells from PBMCs. The receptors were gathered from a human donor with multiple sclerosis.

The J gene is TRBJ2-5, the V gene TRBV20-1; 9 nucleotides line up with TRBD2. CDR1 DFQATT and CDR2 SNEGSKA come from the germline V gene (reference sequence). The CDR3 runs 16 residues. Trimming at V came to 3 bases and at J to 4 bases, leaving 12 bases not matched to a gene. The CDR3 sequence: CSARAQKGTSRETQYF. The DNA for the CDR3 is TGCAGTGCTAGGGCACAAAAGGGGACTAGCAGAGAGACCCAGTACTTC.

The V call is TRBV2, the J call TRBJ1-1, with D possibly TRBD1 on 5 matching bases. V gave up 4 bases and J gave up 5 bases, with 14 bases separating them. The V gene's germline CDR1 is SNHLY and CDR2 FYNNEI. The CDR3 has 14 amino acids. CDR3 loop: CASSAEGRETEAFF. CDR3 DNA sequence: TGTGCCAGCAGTGCAGAGGGGAGGGAGACTGAAGCTTTCTTT. Looking up the rest from reference TRBV2 and TRBJ1-1 gives the full variable domain: EPEVTQTPSHQVTQMGQEVILRCVPISNHLYFYWYRQILGQKVEFLVSFYNNEISEKSEIFDDQFSVERPDGSNFTLKIRSTKLEDSAMYFCASSAEGRETEAFFGQGTRLTVV.

The chain uses TRBV28 and TRBJ1-1, with unresolved D. The V gene lost 5 bases and the J gene lost 3 bases, with 7 bases spanning the gap. The germline gives CDR1 MDHEN, CDR2 SYDVKM. The CDR3 has 12 amino acids. The CDR3 DNA reads TGTGCCAGCAGTACTCCGCACACTGAAGCTTTCTTT. Residues: CASSTPHTEAFF.

The rearrangement joins TRBV12-3 or TRBV12-4 to TRBJ1-2; D gene ambiguous. Between the trimmed V and J ends, which lost 6 bases and 4 bases, there was a span of 12 bases. The CDR3 runs 13 residues. The CDR3: CASRGGAFYGYTF. CDR3 bases: TGTGCCAGCAGGGGAGGTGCTTTCTATGGCTACACCTTC.

The CDR3 spells CASSIVGGVYEQYF. The CDR3 region has the DNA TGTGCCAGTAGTATAGTCGGGGGAGTCTACGAGCAGTACTTC. The rearrangement uses TRBV19 and TRBJ2-7; weak D call: TRBD2 (6 bases). Germline V gene data show CDR1 as LNHDA and CDR2 as SQIVND (reference sequence). V dropped 1 base and J dropped 3 bases, with 10 bases sitting between them. The CDR3 has 14 residues.

This clonotype was seen only once. This chain connects TRBV30 to TRBJ2-2; 8 nucleotides agree with TRBD1. CDR1 is GTSNPN, CDR2 SVGIG, per germline (reference sequence). The CDR3 contains 15 residues. After removal of 3 bases from V and 6 bases from J, the junction contained 9 bases not matched to a gene. As DNA, the CDR3 is TGTGCCTGGAGCCCCCGGACAGGGTTGTCCGGGGAGCTGTTTTTT. It translates to CAWSPRTGLSGELFF.

The J gene is TRBJ1-2, the V gene TRBV13; 12 bases fit TRBD1. V lost 5 bases to trimming and J lost 2 bases; unmatched junction nucleotides: 6. Per germline, CDR1 PRHDT and CDR2 FYEKMQ (reference sequence). The CDR3 contains 16 residues. DNA for the CDR3: TGTGCCAGCAGCCGAACCGGGACAGGGGGCAACTATGGCTACACCTTC. Its translation: CASSRTGTGGNYGYTF.

The genes are TRBV25-1 and TRBJ2-5; D unclear. Per the germline V gene, CDR1 is MGHDK and CDR2 is SYGVNS. V lost 2 bases and J lost 6, with 10 bases in between. CDR3 length: 13 residues. In DNA, the CDR3 is TGTGCCAGCAGTGAACTCGCGGCCCAGACCCAGTACTTC. This encodes CASSELAAQTQYF.

The chain couples TRBV19 to TRBJ2-6; no definite D call. Germline CDR1 and CDR2: LNHDA and SQIVND (reference sequence). The CDR3 has 15 residues. V dropped 0 bases and J dropped 1 base, with 4 bases sitting between them. The CDR3 loop reads CASSIETSGANVLTF. CDR3 sequence (DNA): TGTGCCAGTAGTATAGAAACGTCTGGGGCCAACGTCCTGACTTTC.

The CDR3 DNA reads as TGTGCCAGCGGAGAGGGACTGAACCAAGAGACCCAGTACTTC. It is translated as CASGEGLNQETQYF. The V and J genes are TRBV5-4 and TRBJ2-5; tentatively, D is TRBD2 (6 bases). The CDR3 has 14 amino acids. V was cut by 7 bases and J by 0 bases, with 13 bases left in between. Germline V gene data show CDR1 as SGHNT and CDR2 as YYREEE (reference sequence).

This clonotype has only one observation. The chain has TRBV18 and TRBJ1-1; no reliable D call. Looked up from germline, CDR1 is KGHSH and CDR2 is LQKENI. Deletions cut 1 base from V and 5 bases from J, with 14 bases between. The CDR3 has 15 residues. The CDR3 here is CASSPQVQTETEAFF. The DNA of the CDR3 is TGTGCCAGCTCACCACAGGTTCAGACGGAGACTGAAGCTTTCTTT.

This rearrangement joins TRBV5-1 to TRBJ1-4; D gene ambiguous. Trimming shortened V by 0 bases and J by 4 bases, and 10 bases separated the two germline ends. Germline V gives CDR1 SGHRS, CDR2 YFSETQ. The CDR3 spans 15 residues. The CDR3 DNA reads TGCGCCAGCAGCTTGGGGATTGGGTATAATGAAAAACTGTTTTTT. Amino acids: CASSLGIGYNEKLFF.

This clonotype was picked up a small number of times. This chain joins TRBV20-1 and TRBJ2-7; 8 bases align to TRBD2. Germline V lookup: CDR1 DFQATT, CDR2 SNEGSKA (reference sequence). This CDR3 comprises 15 residues. J was trimmed by 7 bases and V by 2 bases; bases with no gene match: 13. DNA for the CDR3: TGCAGTGCTAGACGAGTCGGGAGGGCCGTTCGGGAGCAGTACTTC. Translation gives CSARRVGRAVREQYF.

V usage is TRBV18 and J usage is TRBJ1-4; D uncertain. V was shortened by 2 bases and J by 5 bases, with 3 bases between the two germline ends. This CDR3 comprises 12 residues. The germline V gene encodes CDR1 KGHSH and CDR2 LQKENI. The CDR3 is CASSPSNEKLFF. CDR3 bases: TGTGCCAGCTCACCATCCAATGAAAAACTGTTTTTT.

The rearrangement uses TRBV5-1 and TRBJ2-5; 9 positions match TRBD2. The CDR3 totals 15 residues. J lost 1 base, V lost 5 bases, and 6 bases had no gene match. CDR1 SGHRS and CDR2 YFSETQ come from the germline V gene. CDR3 nucleotides: TGCGCCAGCAGTTTTAGCGGGAGCGTCCAAGAGACCCAGTACTTC. Residues: CASSFSGSVQETQYF.

The rearrangement uses TRBV20-1 and TRBJ2-4; perhaps TRBD2 as D (7 bases). Trimming took 0 bases from V and 0 from J, leaving 18 bases between them. CDR1 is DFQATT and CDR2 is SNEGSKA in the germline V gene (reference sequence). The CDR3 runs to 18 residues. Here the CDR3 DNA reads TGCAGTGCTAGAGATGTGGCGGGGGCAGGGCTAGCCAAAAACATTCAGTACTTC. Encoded protein: CSARDVAGAGLAKNIQYF.

The V call is TRBV12-3 or TRBV12-4, the J call TRBJ1-3; D is unresolved. Trimming stripped 2 bases from V and 4 bases from J, with 9 bases between. The CDR3 has 14 amino acids. CDR3 in amino acids: CASSLWAAGNTIYF. The CDR3 DNA is TGTGCCAGCAGTTTATGGGCAGCCGGAAACACCATATATTTT.